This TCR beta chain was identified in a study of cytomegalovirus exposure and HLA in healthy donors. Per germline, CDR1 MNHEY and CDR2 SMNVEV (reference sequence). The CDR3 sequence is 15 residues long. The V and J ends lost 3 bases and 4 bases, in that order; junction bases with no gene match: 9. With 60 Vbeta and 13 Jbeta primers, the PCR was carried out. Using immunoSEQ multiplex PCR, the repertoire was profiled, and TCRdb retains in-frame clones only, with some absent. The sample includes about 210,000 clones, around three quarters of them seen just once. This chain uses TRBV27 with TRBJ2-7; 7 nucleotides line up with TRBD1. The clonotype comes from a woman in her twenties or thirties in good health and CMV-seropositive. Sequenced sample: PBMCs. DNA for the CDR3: TGTGCCAGCAGTTTCTCCGGGACAGACTTTTACGAGCAGTACTTC. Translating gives CASSFSGTDFYEQYF.